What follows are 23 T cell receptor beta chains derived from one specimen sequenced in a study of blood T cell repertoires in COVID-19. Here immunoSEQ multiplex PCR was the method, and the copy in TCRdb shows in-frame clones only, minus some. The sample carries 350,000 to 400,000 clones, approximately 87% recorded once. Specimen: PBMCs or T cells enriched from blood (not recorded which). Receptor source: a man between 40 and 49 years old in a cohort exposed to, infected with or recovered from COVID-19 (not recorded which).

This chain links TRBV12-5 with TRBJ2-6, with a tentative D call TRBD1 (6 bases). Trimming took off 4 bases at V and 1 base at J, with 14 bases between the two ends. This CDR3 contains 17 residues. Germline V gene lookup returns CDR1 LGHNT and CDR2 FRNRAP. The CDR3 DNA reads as TGTGCTAGTGGTTCAGGACAGACTTTGTCTGGGGCCAACGTCCTGACTTTC. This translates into CASGSGQTLSGANVLTF.

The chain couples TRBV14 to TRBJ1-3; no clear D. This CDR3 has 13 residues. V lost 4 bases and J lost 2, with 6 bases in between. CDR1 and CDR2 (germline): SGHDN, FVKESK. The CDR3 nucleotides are TGTGCCAGCAGCCCGGAGGCTGGAAACACCATATATTTT. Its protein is CASSPEAGNTIYF.

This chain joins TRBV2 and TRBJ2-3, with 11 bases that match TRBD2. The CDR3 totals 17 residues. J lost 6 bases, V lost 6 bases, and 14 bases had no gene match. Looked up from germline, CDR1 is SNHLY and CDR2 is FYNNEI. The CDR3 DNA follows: TGTGCCAGCAGATCTTTTAGCGGGAGGGCCGTCAGGGATACGCAGTATTTT. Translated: CASRSFSGRAVRDTQYF.

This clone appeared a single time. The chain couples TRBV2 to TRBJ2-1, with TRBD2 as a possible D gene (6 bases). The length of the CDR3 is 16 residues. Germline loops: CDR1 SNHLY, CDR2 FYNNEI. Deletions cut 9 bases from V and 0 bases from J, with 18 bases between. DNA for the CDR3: TGTGCCAGTAGATACCGGGGGTGGGTCTCCTACAATGAGCAGTTCTTC. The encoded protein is CASRYRGWVSYNEQFF.

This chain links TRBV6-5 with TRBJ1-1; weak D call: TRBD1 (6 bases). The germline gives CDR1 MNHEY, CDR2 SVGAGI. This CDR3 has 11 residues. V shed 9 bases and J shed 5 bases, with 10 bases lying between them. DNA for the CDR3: TGTGCCAGTAGACAGGTTACTGAAGCTTTCTTT. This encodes CASRQVTEAFF.

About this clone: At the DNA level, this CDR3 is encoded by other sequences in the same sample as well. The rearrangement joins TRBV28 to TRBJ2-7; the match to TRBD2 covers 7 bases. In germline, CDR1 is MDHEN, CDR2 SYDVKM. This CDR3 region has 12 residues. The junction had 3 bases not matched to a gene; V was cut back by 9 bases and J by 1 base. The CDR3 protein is CASTAGSYEQYF. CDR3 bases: TGTGCCAGTACAGCGGGGTCCTACGAGCAGTACTTC.

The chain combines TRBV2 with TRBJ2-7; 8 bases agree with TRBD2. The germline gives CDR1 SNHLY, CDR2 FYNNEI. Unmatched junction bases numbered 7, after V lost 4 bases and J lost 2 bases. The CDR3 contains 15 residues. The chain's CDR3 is CASSGAGGDPYEQYF. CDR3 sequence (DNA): TGTGCCAGCAGTGGGGCGGGAGGTGATCCCTACGAGCAGTACTTC. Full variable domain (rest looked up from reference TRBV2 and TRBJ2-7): EPEVTQTPSHQVTQMGQEVILRCVPISNHLYFYWYRQILGQKVEFLVSFYNNEISEKSEIFDDQFSVERPDGSNFTLKIRSTKLEDSAMYFCASSGAGGDPYEQYFGPGTRLTVT.

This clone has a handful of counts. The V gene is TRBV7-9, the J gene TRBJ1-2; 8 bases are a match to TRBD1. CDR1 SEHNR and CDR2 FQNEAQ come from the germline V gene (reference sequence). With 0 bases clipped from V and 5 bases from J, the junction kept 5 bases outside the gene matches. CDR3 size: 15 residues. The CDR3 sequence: CASSLADRDGYGYTF. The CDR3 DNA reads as TGTGCCAGCAGCTTAGCGGACAGGGACGGGTATGGCTACACCTTC.

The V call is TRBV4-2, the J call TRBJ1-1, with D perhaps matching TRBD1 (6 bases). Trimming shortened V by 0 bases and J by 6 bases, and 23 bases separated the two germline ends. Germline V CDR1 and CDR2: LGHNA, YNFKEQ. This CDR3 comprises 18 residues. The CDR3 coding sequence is TGTGCCAGCAGCCAAGAAGGCCCCAGGCGGGGGGGGGCCTCTGAAGCTTTCTTT. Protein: CASSQEGPRRGGASEAFF.

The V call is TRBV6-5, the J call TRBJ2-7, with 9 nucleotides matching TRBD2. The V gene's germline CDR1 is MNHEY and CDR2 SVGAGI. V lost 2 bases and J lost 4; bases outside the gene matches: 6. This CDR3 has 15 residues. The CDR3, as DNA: TGTGCCAGCAGTTACGGGGGACTAGCTGATTACGAGCAGTACTTC. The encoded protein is CASSYGGLADYEQYF.

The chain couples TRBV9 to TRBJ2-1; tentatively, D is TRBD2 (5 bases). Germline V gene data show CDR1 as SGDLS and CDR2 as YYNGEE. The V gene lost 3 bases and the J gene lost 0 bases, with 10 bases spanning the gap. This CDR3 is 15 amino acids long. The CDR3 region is CASSERSYSYNEQFF. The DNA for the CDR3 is TGTGCCAGCAGCGAGCGGTCTTACTCCTACAATGAGCAGTTCTTC.

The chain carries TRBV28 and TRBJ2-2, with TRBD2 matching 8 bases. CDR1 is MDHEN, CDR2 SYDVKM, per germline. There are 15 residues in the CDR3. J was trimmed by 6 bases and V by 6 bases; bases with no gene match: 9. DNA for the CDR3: TGTGCCAGCAGCCGGAGCGGGAGAGGGTCCGGGGAGCTGTTTTTT. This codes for CASSRSGRGSGELFF.

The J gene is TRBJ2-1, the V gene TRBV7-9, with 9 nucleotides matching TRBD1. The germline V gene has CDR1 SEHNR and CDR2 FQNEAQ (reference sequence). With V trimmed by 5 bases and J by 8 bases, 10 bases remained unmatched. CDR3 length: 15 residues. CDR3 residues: CASSNRGLLRDEQFF. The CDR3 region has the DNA TGTGCCAGCAGCAACAGGGGGCTTCTTCGGGATGAGCAGTTCTTC.

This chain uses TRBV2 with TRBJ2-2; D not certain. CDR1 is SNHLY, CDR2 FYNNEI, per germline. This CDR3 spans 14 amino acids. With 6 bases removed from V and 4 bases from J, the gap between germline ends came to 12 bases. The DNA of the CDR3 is TGTGCCAGCAGACAACAACCATCCACCGGGGAGCTGTTTTTT. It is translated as CASRQQPSTGELFF. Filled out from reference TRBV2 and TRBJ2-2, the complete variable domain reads EPEVTQTPSHQVTQMGQEVILRCVPISNHLYFYWYRQILGQKVEFLVSFYNNEISEKSEIFDDQFSVERPDGSNFTLKIRSTKLEDSAMYFCASRQQPSTGELFFGEGSRLTVL.

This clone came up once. CDR3 in amino acids: CSALSVYEQYF. The CDR3 DNA reads TGCAGTGCGTTGAGCGTCTACGAGCAGTACTTC. V and J are TRBV20-1 and TRBJ2-7; no clear D gene. Germline CDR1 is DFQATT and CDR2 is SNEGSKA (reference sequence). The CDR3 sequence is 11 residues long. Between the trimmed V and J ends, which lost 6 bases and 3 bases, there was a span of 9 bases.

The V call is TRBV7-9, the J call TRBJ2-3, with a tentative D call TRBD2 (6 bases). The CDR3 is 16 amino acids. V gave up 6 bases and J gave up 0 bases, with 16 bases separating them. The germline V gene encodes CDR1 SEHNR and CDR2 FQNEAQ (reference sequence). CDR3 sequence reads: CASRPPGLSSTDTQYF. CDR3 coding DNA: TGTGCCAGCAGACCCCCGGGACTCTCAAGCACAGATACGCAGTATTTT. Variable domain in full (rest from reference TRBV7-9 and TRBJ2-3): DTGVSQNPRHKITKRGQNVTFRCDPISEHNRLYWYRQTLGQGPEFLTYFQNEAQLEKSRLLSDRFSAERPKGSFSTLEIQRTEQGDSAMYLCASRPPGLSSTDTQYFGPGTRLTVL.

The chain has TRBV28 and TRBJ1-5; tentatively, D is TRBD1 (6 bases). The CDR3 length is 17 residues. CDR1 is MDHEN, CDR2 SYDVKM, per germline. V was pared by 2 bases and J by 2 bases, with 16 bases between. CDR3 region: CASSLVGAGGGNQPQHF. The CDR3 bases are TGTGCCAGCAGTTTAGTGGGGGCCGGGGGGGGCAATCAGCCCCAGCATTTT.

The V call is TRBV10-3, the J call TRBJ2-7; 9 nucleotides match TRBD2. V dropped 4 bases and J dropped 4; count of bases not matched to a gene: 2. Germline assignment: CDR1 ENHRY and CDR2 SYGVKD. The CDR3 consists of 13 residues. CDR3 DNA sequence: TGTGCCATCAGTGTAGCGGGAGCTTACGAGCAGTACTTC. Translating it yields CAISVAGAYEQYF.

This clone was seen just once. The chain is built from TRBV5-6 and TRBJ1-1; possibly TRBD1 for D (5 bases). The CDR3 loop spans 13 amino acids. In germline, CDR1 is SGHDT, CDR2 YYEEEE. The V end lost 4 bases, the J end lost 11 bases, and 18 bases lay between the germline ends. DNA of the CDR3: TGTGCCAGCAGCAAAAGACAGTCAAGTATGGCTTTCTTT. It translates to CASSKRQSSMAFF.

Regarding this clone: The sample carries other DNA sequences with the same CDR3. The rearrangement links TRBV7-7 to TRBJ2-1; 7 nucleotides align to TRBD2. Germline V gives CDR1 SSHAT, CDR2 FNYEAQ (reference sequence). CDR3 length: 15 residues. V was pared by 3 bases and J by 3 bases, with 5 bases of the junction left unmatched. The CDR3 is CASSLGRENYNEQFF. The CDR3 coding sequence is TGTGCCAGCAGCTTGGGGCGGGAGAACTACAATGAGCAGTTCTTC.

Written as DNA, the CDR3 is TGTGCCAGCAGTGACTCTAGCGGGAGGGCAGAGACCCAGTACTTC. Translating gives CASSDSSGRAETQYF. The J gene is TRBJ2-5, the V gene TRBV2, with 12 bases identical to TRBD2. This CDR3 has 15 amino acids. V trimming: 3 bases; J trimming: 4 bases; junction bases outside the gene matches: 3. Germline loops: CDR1 SNHLY, CDR2 FYNNEI.

CDR3 loop: CASSSGTSGRIHEQYF. The CDR3 bases are TGTGCCAGCAGCTCGGGGACTAGCGGGAGGATCCACGAGCAGTACTTC. J is TRBJ2-7 and V is TRBV11-2; 15 bases align to TRBD2. Germline V lookup: CDR1 SGHAT, CDR2 FQNNGV. The CDR3 runs to 16 residues. J gave up 5 bases and V 4 bases, and 6 bases lay outside the gene matches.

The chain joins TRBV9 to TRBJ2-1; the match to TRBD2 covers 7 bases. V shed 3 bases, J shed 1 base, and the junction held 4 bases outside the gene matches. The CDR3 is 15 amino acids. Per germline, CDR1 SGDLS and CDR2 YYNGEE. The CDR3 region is CASSAGGGSYNEQFF. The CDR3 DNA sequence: TGTGCCAGCAGCGCCGGGGGAGGGTCCTACAATGAGCAGTTCTTC.